The rows below give T cell receptor beta chains drawn from one sample of a study of blood T cell repertoires in COVID-19. Clones were sequenced by immunoSEQ multiplex PCR, and TCRdb holds only the in-frame ones, with some missing. The sample holds 85,000 to 120,000 clones, about 85% seen once. Sequencing was performed on peripheral blood. These receptors were taken from a man in his forties or fifties with active COVID-19. Both conserved end residues are part of each CDR3. The D gene is left open where the match is weak. Size is omitted from some rows. Given values are once, few, many or a class for expanded clones.

cdr3_aa cdr3_nt v_call clone_size d_call j_call
CASSVEIAGGFYNEQFF TGTGCCAGCAGCGTAGAAATAGCGGGGGGCTTCTACAATGAGCAGTTCTTC TRBV9 once TRBD2 TRBJ2-1
CASSLDRGVDSEQYF TGTGCCAGCAGCCTCGACAGGGGGGTCGATAGCGAGCAGTACTTC TRBV3-1/TRBV3-2 - TRBD1 TRBJ2-7
CASSLGRSHGEKLFF TGTGCCAGCAGCTTAGGAAGGAGCCACGGTGAAAAACTGTTTTTT TRBV7-9 - - TRBJ1-4
CASSRDSKGVGAFF TGTGCCAGCAGCCGGGACAGTAAAGGGGTAGGAGCTTTCTTT TRBV6-2/TRBV6-3 few TRBD1 TRBJ1-1
CASSNPGQIYGYTF TGTGCCAGCTCCAACCCGGGACAGATCTATGGCTACACCTTC TRBV6-5 once TRBD1 TRBJ1-2
CARWLRGTLFEKLFF TGTGCCAGGTGGCTCCGGGGTACATTATTCGAAAAACTGTTTTTT TRBV7-6 once - TRBJ1-4
CASSPTGGSFENTIYF TGTGCCAGCAGCCCAACAGGGGGAAGTTTTGAAAACACCATATATTTT TRBV4-2 - TRBD1 TRBJ1-3
CASSLAQELSNQPQHF TGCGCCAGCAGCCTAGCACAGGAGCTTAGCAATCAGCCCCAGCATTTT TRBV4-1 - - TRBJ1-5
CASVPGLGWDEQFF TGTGCCAGTGTGCCGGGACTAGGATGGGATGAGCAGTTCTTC TRBV19 - TRBD2 TRBJ2-1
CATINRGSPYEQYF TGTGCCACCATAAACAGGGGGTCCCCCTACGAGCAGTACTTC TRBV27 - TRBD1 TRBJ2-7
CASSLLRDRNYGYTF TGTGCCAGCAGCCTACTCCGCGACAGGAATTATGGCTACACCTTC TRBV9 - - TRBJ1-2
CASSLPRAGYNEKLFF TGCGCCAGCAGCCTGCCCCGTGCGGGGTATAATGAAAAACTGTTTTTT TRBV4-1 - - TRBJ1-4
CASTRLGERGADNEQFF TGTGCCAGCACCAGGCTGGGGGAGCGGGGGGCGGACAATGAGCAGTTCTTC TRBV2 - TRBD2 TRBJ2-1
CASKNRPEYGYTF TGTGCCAGCAAGAACAGACCAGAGTATGGCTACACCTTC TRBV6-6 once - TRBJ1-2
CASSRTGGGYTF TGTGCCAGCAGTCGGACAGGGGGAGGCTACACCTTC TRBV28 once TRBD1 TRBJ1-2
CASSHGQWPQHF TGTGCCAGCAGCCATGGTCAGTGGCCCCAGCATTTT TRBV7-9 few - TRBJ1-5
CASGLGAGQNTEAFF TGTGCTAGTGGTTTGGGAGCGGGACAGAACACTGAAGCTTTCTTT TRBV12-5 once - TRBJ1-1
CASSQVTGSGHEQYF TGCGCCAGCAGCCAAGTGACGGGGAGTGGCCACGAGCAGTACTTC TRBV4-1 - - TRBJ2-7
CASSQPGLTEQYF TGTGCCAGCAGCCAACCAGGGTTAACCGAGCAGTACTTC TRBV4-2 - - TRBJ2-7
CASSNDRLTYEQYF TGTGCCAGCAGCAACGACAGGCTAACCTACGAGCAGTACTTC TRBV5-5 - - TRBJ2-7
CASSVSSSTGELFF TGTGCCAGCAGCGTATCTAGCTCGACCGGGGAGCTGTTTTTT TRBV9 once - TRBJ2-2
CASSLLGQGNEQYF TGTGCCAGCAGTTTATTAGGACAGGGTAACGAGCAGTACTTC TRBV27 - TRBD1 TRBJ2-7
CAWSLAGGLTDTQYF TGTGCCTGGAGTCTAGCGGGGGGCCTAACAGATACGCAGTATTTT TRBV30 - TRBD2 TRBJ2-3
CAHKICPSGNTIYF TGTGCCCACAAAATTTGTCCCTCTGGAAACACCATATATTTT TRBV24-1 - - TRBJ1-3
CSVPGQGSEKLFF TGCAGCGTCCCGGGACAGGGGTCTGAAAAACTGTTTTTT TRBV29-1 - TRBD1 TRBJ1-4
CASSPNRGGGPQYF TGTGCCAGCAGCCCCAACCGTGGCGGGGGCCCGCAGTACTTC TRBV3-1/TRBV3-2 - - TRBJ2-4
CASSQRTFPGTGLADTQYF TGTGCCAGCAGCCAGCGCACCTTTCCCGGGACAGGTTTGGCAGATACGCAGTATTTT TRBV4-2 - TRBD1 TRBJ2-3
CATSDYPLCFSLGQTNQPQHF TGTGCCACCAGTGATTATCCTCTGTGCTTCAGTCTGGGACAGACCAATCAGCCCCAGCATTTT TRBV24-1 few TRBD1 TRBJ1-5
CASSPTGVPYEQYF TGTGCCAGCAGCCCGACAGGGGTACCCTACGAGCAGTACTTC TRBV14 - TRBD1 TRBJ2-7
CAWRKPYRRTLAKNIQYF TGTGCCTGGAGGAAACCCTACAGGCGGACCCTAGCCAAAAACATTCAGTACTTC TRBV30 - - TRBJ2-4
CASSLSSAGVNQETQYF TGTGCCAGCAGCTTATCCTCGGCGGGGGTTAACCAAGAGACCCAGTACTTC TRBV7-8 - TRBD2 TRBJ2-5